A single sample gave rise to the 28 T cell receptor beta chains below, sequenced in a study of blood T cell repertoires in COVID-19. The method was immunoSEQ multiplex PCR; TCRdb's version includes in-frame clones alone and lacks a portion of them. The table has about 34,000 clones, roughly 78% seen once. Material: peripheral blood. All receptors come from a woman in her seventies with acute or convalescent COVID-19.

The chain combines TRBV3-1 (or the pseudogene TRBV3-2) with TRBJ2-7; possible D gene TRBD2, 7 bases. Germline-derived CDR1 and CDR2 are LGHDT and YNNKEL (reference sequence). The V gene lost 4 bases and the J gene lost 3 bases, with 16 bases spanning the gap. This CDR3 comprises 15 residues. CDR3 protein: CASSPRGGADYEQYF. CDR3 bases: TGTGCCAGCAGCCCACGTGGGGGGGCAGACTACGAGCAGTACTTC.

The chain is built from TRBV10-3 and TRBJ2-5; 9 bases match TRBD2. Germline V lookup: CDR1 ENHRY, CDR2 SYGVKD. The CDR3 is 14 residues long. V was clipped by 2 bases and J by 3 bases; unmatched bases: 1. CDR3 region: CAISEAGGKETQYF. CDR3 nucleotide sequence: TGTGCCATCAGTGAGGCGGGGGGGAAAGAGACCCAGTACTTC.

This clone was recorded a few times. The chain uses TRBV12-3 or TRBV12-4 and TRBJ1-1; D remains unclear. V lost 6 bases to trimming and J lost 9 bases, with 11 bases between them. There are 11 residues in the CDR3. The CDR3, as DNA: TGTGCCAGCAGCCAGTCGGGAAAAGCTTTCTTT. Amino acid sequence: CASSQSGKAFF.

The rearrangement links TRBV6-5 to TRBJ1-4; D is ambiguous. This CDR3 comprises 14 residues. V lost 6 bases, J lost 8 bases, and 16 bases lay in between. Per germline, CDR1 MNHEY and CDR2 SVGAGI. CDR3 region: CASSLDNFKEKLFF. CDR3 nucleotides: TGTGCCAGCAGCCTTGACAATTTCAAAGAAAAACTGTTTTTT.

V gene TRBV9 combines with J gene TRBJ2-5; 8 bases map to TRBD2. Losses at the gene ends were 0 bases for V and 5 bases for J; bases not matched to a gene: 3. The CDR3 is made up of 14 amino acids. The germline gives CDR1 SGDLS, CDR2 YYNGEE. The CDR3 region is CASSVGGLEETQYF. CDR3 nucleotides: TGTGCCAGCAGCGTAGGGGGACTAGAGGAGACCCAGTACTTC.

This clone was seen more than once but under ten times. The chain couples TRBV27 to TRBJ2-4; 10 bases line up with TRBD2. Looked up from germline, CDR1 is MNHEY and CDR2 is SMNVEV (reference sequence). The CDR3 spans 13 residues. Trimming cost V 5 bases and J 15 bases; bases outside gene matches: 10. The CDR3 coding sequence is TGTGCCAGCAGTCCTACCCAGCGGGAGGGCCGGTACTTC. It specifies CASSPTQREGRYF.

The sample holds one count of this clone. The CDR3 nucleotides are TGTGCCAGCAGCTTAGAGACTAGCGGGAGGAACACCGGGGAGCTGTTTTTT. It codes for CASSLETSGRNTGELFF. The V gene is TRBV7-6, the J gene TRBJ2-2; 12 positions agree with TRBD2. V was clipped by 1 base and J by 1 base; unmatched bases: 1. CDR3 length equals 17 residues. Germline CDR1 is SGHVS and CDR2 is FNYEAQ. Based on the CDR3 plus reference TRBV7-6 and TRBJ2-2, the full variable domain is GAGVSQSPRYKVTKRGQDVALRCDPISGHVSLYWYRQALGQGPEFLTYFNYEAQQDKSGLPNDRFSAERPEGSISTLTIQRTEQRDSAMYRCASSLETSGRNTGELFFGEGSRLTVL.

The chain links TRBV7-9 to TRBJ2-1; a possible D gene is TRBD1 (6 bases). V lost 5 bases and J lost 0, with 20 bases in between. Germline CDR1 reads SEHNR; CDR2 reads FQNEAQ (reference sequence). The CDR3 runs 18 residues. As DNA, the CDR3 is TGTGCCAGCAGCGACCTATCCACAGGGAGAAGCTCCTACAATGAGCAGTTCTTC. Translated: CASSDLSTGRSSYNEQFF.

J is TRBJ2-3 and V is TRBV7-2; no definite D call. The germline V gene has CDR1 SGHTA and CDR2 FQGNSA. This CDR3 is built from 13 residues. V was clipped by 1 base and J by 5 bases, with 7 bases between them. The CDR3 DNA sequence: TGTGCCAGCAGCTTAGAGACAAAAGATACGCAGTATTTT. Encoded protein: CASSLETKDTQYF.

The CDR3 sequence: CASSPGQAWTDTQYF. CDR3 in DNA: TGTGCCAGCTCACCCGGACAGGCCTGGACAGATACGCAGTATTTT. The J gene is TRBJ2-3, the V gene TRBV18; 7 bases map to TRBD1. Per the germline V gene, CDR1 is KGHSH and CDR2 is LQKENI. J lost 3 bases, V lost 3 bases, and 6 bases had no gene match. This CDR3 is 15 amino acids long. The full variable domain, with the rest looked up from reference TRBV18 and TRBJ2-3, is NAGVMQNPRHLVRRRGQEARLRCSPMKGHSHVYWYRQLPEEGLKFMVYLQKENIIDESGMPKERFSAEFPKEGPSILRIQQVVRGDSAAYFCASSPGQAWTDTQYFGPGTRLTVL.

The chain couples TRBV6-2 or TRBV6-3 to TRBJ2-5; D may be TRBD1 (6 bases). Trimming cost V 6 bases and J 5 bases, with 13 bases left between them. There are 13 residues in the CDR3. CDR1 is MNHEY and CDR2 is SVGEGT in the germline V gene. CDR3 region: CASRPTGLETQYF. The CDR3 nucleotides are TGTGCCAGCAGGCCTACAGGGTTGGAGACCCAGTACTTC.

The rearrangement links TRBV6-1 to TRBJ2-2; 9 nucleotides align to TRBD1. Germline CDR1 reads MNHNS; CDR2 reads SASEGT. V was clipped by 4 bases and J by 5 bases; unmatched bases: 8. This CDR3 contains 16 residues. In DNA form, the CDR3 reads TGTGCCAGCAGTGGAACCGGGACAGGGAGGACCGGGGAGCTGTTTTTT. Translated: CASSGTGTGRTGELFF.

This chain joins TRBV7-2 and TRBJ2-7; 14 nucleotides line up with TRBD2. CDR3 length: 19 residues. Looked up from germline, CDR1 is SGHTA and CDR2 is FQGNSA. Trimming removed 3 bases from V and 3 bases from J; junction bases left unmatched: 13. CDR3 sequence: CASSFPTGTSGSMGYEQYF. The CDR3 DNA follows: TGTGCCAGCAGCTTCCCCACCGGGACTAGCGGGAGTATGGGCTACGAGCAGTACTTC.

The chain is built from TRBV5-4 and TRBJ2-6; 10 bases line up with TRBD1. This CDR3 comprises 17 residues. J was trimmed by 2 bases and V by 1 base; bases with no gene match: 3. Germline CDR1 reads SGHNT; CDR2 reads YYREEE (reference sequence). The CDR3, as DNA: TGTGCCAGCAGCTTGCAGGACAGGGGGACTGGGGCCAACGTCCTGACTTTC. It specifies CASSLQDRGTGANVLTF.

In its sample, this clone was seen a few times. The chain employs TRBV19 and TRBJ1-6; maybe TRBD1 (5 bases). The CDR3 has 13 amino acids. Germline V lookup: CDR1 LNHDA, CDR2 SQIVND (reference sequence). Trimming took off 0 bases at V and 16 bases at J, with 13 bases between the two ends. CDR3 in amino acids: CASSIDRGSALHF. Written as DNA, the CDR3 is TGTGCCAGTAGTATAGATCGGGGGTCCGCACTCCACTTT.

A single count supports this clone. The chain is built from TRBV5-8 and TRBJ2-1; TRBD1 might be the D (5 bases). The CDR3 covers 14 residues. Germline values: CDR1 SGHTS, CDR2 YDEGEE. Trimming took off 2 bases at V and 9 bases at J, with 15 bases between the two ends. The CDR3 DNA sequence: TGTGCCAGCAGCTTTAGGGGCACGGTGGGTGAGCAGTTCTTC. The encoded protein is CASSFRGTVGEQFF.

V and J are TRBV7-9 and TRBJ1-2; D gene unclear. Germline loops: CDR1 SEHNR, CDR2 FQNEAQ (reference sequence). Deletions cut 5 bases from V and 8 bases from J, with 18 bases between. This CDR3 spans 14 amino acids. CDR3 DNA: TGTGCCAGCAGCCCCCCGGACTGGAAGTGGGGCTACACCTTC. Translating it yields CASSPPDWKWGYTF.

This chain joins TRBV7-9 and TRBJ2-3; 7 bases match TRBD2. The CDR3 is 16 residues long. Germline CDR1 and CDR2: SEHNR and FQNEAQ (reference sequence). J was trimmed by 1 base and V by 1 base; bases with no gene match: 5. The CDR3 bases are TGTGCCAGCAGCTTAGGGGAGGGGACGGGCACAGATACGCAGTATTTT. It yields the protein CASSLGEGTGTDTQYF.

This clone was detected a few times. The rearrangement links TRBV28 to TRBJ1-2, with D possibly matching TRBD1 (6 bases). The germline CDR1 and CDR2 sequences are MDHEN and SYDVKM. Between the trimmed V and J ends, which lost 6 bases and 5 bases, there was a span of 16 bases. The CDR3 is 14 residues long. DNA of the CDR3: TGTGCCAGCAGCCCCTCGGGAAGGGGGTATGGCTACACCTTC. This sequence encodes CASSPSGRGYGYTF.

The rearrangement uses TRBV18 and TRBJ1-1; 8 bases align to TRBD1. The germline V gene has CDR1 KGHSH and CDR2 LQKENI. V was pared by 1 base and J by 4 bases, with 11 bases of the junction left unmatched. This CDR3 spans 17 amino acids. The CDR3 spells CASSPQIARQGSTEAFF. The DNA of the CDR3 is TGTGCCAGCTCACCACAAATCGCCCGACAGGGGAGCACTGAAGCTTTCTTT.

This chain joins TRBV5-6 and TRBJ1-1; TRBD1 matches at 7 bases. V trimming: 4 bases; J trimming: 7 bases; junction bases outside the gene matches: 13. Germline V gives CDR1 SGHDT, CDR2 YYEEEE. This CDR3 is built from 15 residues. DNA for the CDR3: TGTGCCAGCAGCCCTTTCCGGGACAGCGGACGTGAAGCTTTCTTT. Encoded protein: CASSPFRDSGREAFF.

The chain uses TRBV20-1 and TRBJ2-3; 12 bases map to TRBD2. The V gene's germline CDR1 is DFQATT and CDR2 SNEGSKA (reference sequence). The V and J ends lost 3 bases and 0 bases, in that order; junction bases with no gene match: 1. This CDR3 is 15 amino acids long. The CDR3 sequence is CSASGTSGSTDTQYF. In DNA, the CDR3 is TGCAGTGCTAGTGGGACTAGCGGGAGCACAGATACGCAGTATTTT.

J is TRBJ2-7 and V is TRBV29-1; a possible D gene is TRBD2 (5 bases). The germline V and J ends were trimmed by 4 bases and 2 bases, with 9 bases remaining between them. The germline gives CDR1 SQVTM, CDR2 ANQGSEA. This CDR3 contains 12 residues. Here the CDR3 DNA reads TGCAGCGTTGCCAGCGGCGCCTACGAGCAGTACTTC. This gives the protein CSVASGAYEQYF.

There are many counts of this clone. The chain employs TRBV6-5 and TRBJ2-6; D is possibly TRBD1 (6 bases). The germline V and J ends were trimmed by 6 bases and 2 bases, with 8 bases remaining between them. The CDR3 contains 14 residues. Germline CDR1 and CDR2: MNHEY and SVGAGI. DNA for the CDR3: TGTGCCAGCAGGCAGGGGACTGGGGCCAACGTCCTGACTTTC. Protein product: CASRQGTGANVLTF.

The rearrangement joins TRBV19 to TRBJ2-3; D possibly corresponds to TRBD2 (7 bases). V lost 7 bases and J lost 8, with 19 bases in between. Germline CDR1 and CDR2: LNHDA and SQIVND (reference sequence). The CDR3 sequence is 14 residues long. The CDR3 region is CASNGGGTGGTQYF. The CDR3 bases are TGTGCCAGTAATGGGGGGGGCACGGGAGGTACGCAGTATTTT.

The sample holds many counts of this clone. This chain connects TRBV12-3 or TRBV12-4 to TRBJ1-1, with a possible D match to TRBD1 (6 bases). This CDR3 comprises 11 residues. The germline V and J ends were trimmed by 3 bases and 8 bases, with 7 bases remaining between them. CDR3: CASSLGAEAFF. The CDR3 DNA is TGTGCCAGCAGTTTGGGGGCAGAAGCTTTCTTT.

This clone ranks as medium-sized. This chain connects TRBV24-1 to TRBJ2-5, with TRBD2 matching 10 bases. Losses at the gene ends were 6 bases for V and 5 bases for J; bases not matched to a gene: 2. Germline values: CDR1 KGHDR, CDR2 SFDVKD. There are 13 residues in the CDR3. CDR3 in amino acids: CATSLSGGETQYF. DNA of the CDR3: TGTGCCACCAGTCTTAGCGGGGGGGAGACCCAGTACTTC.

This sequence joins TRBV27 and TRBJ2-3; 15 bases agree with TRBD2. The CDR3 runs to 17 residues. V shed 1 base and J 6 bases; nucleotides not matched to a gene: 5. CDR1 and CDR2 (germline): MNHEY, SMNVEV (reference sequence). The CDR3 sequence: CASSLYGTSGRFDTQYF. The DNA of the CDR3 is TGTGCCAGCAGTTTATATGGGACTAGCGGGAGGTTCGATACGCAGTATTTT.